This entry lists 15 T cell receptor beta chains sequenced from one sample in a study of monozygotic twins with inflammatory bowel disease. TCRdb reanalyzed the 5' RACE reads and collapses them to one entry per CDR3 protein, without DNA. The sample includes about 380,000 distinct CDR3 sequences. The sequencing sample was made of blood. The receptors were gathered from a human donor with ulcerative colitis or Crohn's disease, or a healthy co-twin of an affected twin (not recorded which).

V usage is TRBV5-1 and J usage is TRBJ2-3. Germline assignment: CDR1 SGHRS and CDR2 YFSETQ. This CDR3 contains 12 residues. CDR3 loop: CASSLATDTQYF.

The rearrangement joins TRBV28 to TRBJ2-4; TCRdb gives TRBD2 as the D gene, but with no DNA this cannot be confirmed. Per germline, CDR1 MDHEN and CDR2 SYDVKM. The CDR3 totals 13 residues. CDR3 protein: CASNGSPRDIQYF. The entire variable domain, with the rest obtained from reference TRBV28 and TRBJ2-4, is as follows: DVKVTQSSRYLVKRTGEKVFLECVQDMDHENMFWYRQDPGLGLRLIYFSYDVKMKEKGDIPEGYSVSREKKERFSLILESASTNQTSMYLCASNGSPRDIQYFGAGTRLSVL.

The gene calls are TRBV6-1 and TRBJ1-2; TCRdb outputs TRBD1, but without DNA this stays unchecked. CDR1 MNHNS and CDR2 SASEGT come from the germline V gene. This CDR3 is built from 18 residues. CDR3 amino acids: CASGAVGQGVFPDYGYTF.

The rearrangement joins TRBV20-1 to TRBJ2-3; the TRBD1 assignment by TCRdb is unverifiable without DNA. The length of the CDR3 is 13 residues. CDR1 DFQATT and CDR2 SNEGSKA come from the germline V gene (reference sequence). The CDR3 reads CSATGQGPDTQYF.

V gene TRBV7-9 combines with J gene TRBJ2-5; without DNA, the TCRdb call of TRBD1 cannot be checked. The CDR3 spans 13 residues. The germline V gene encodes CDR1 SEHNR and CDR2 FQNEAQ (reference sequence). CDR3 residues: CASRSGQGETQYF. Full variable domain (remainder filled in from reference TRBV7-9 and TRBJ2-5): DTGVSQNPRHKITKRGQNVTFRCDPISEHNRLYWYRQTLGQGPEFLTYFQNEAQLEKSRLLSDRFSAERPKGSFSTLEIQRTEQGDSAMYLCASRSGQGETQYFGPGTRLLVL.

V and J are TRBV6-5 and TRBJ1-4. The V gene's germline CDR1 is MNHEY and CDR2 SVGAGI. This CDR3 is 15 amino acids long. The CDR3 sequence: CASSYSTGDNEKLFF.

The chain uses TRBV4-2 and TRBJ2-3; TCRdb indicates TRBD2, and absent DNA this call remains unverified. The CDR3 consists of 17 residues. Germline V gene lookup returns CDR1 LGHNA and CDR2 YNFKEQ. CDR3 in amino acids: CASSHFQRADLTDTQYF.

The chain links TRBV25-1 to TRBJ2-3; TCRdb calls TRBD2, which cannot be checked without DNA. Germline CDR1 is MGHDK and CDR2 is SYGVNS. The CDR3 runs 14 residues. The CDR3 sequence: CASSESEGRDTQYF. Full variable domain (rest looked up from reference TRBV25-1 and TRBJ2-3): EADIYQTPRYLVIGTGKKITLECSQTMGHDKMYWYQQDPGMELHLIHYSYGVNSTEKGDLSSESTVSRIRTEHFPLTLESARPSHTSQYLCASSESEGRDTQYFGPGTRLTVL.

The V call is TRBV20-1, the J call TRBJ2-2; TCRdb reports TRBD1, a call that lacks DNA to check it against. Germline V gene lookup returns CDR1 DFQATT and CDR2 SNEGSKA (reference sequence). The CDR3 contains 16 residues. The chain's CDR3 is CSARWAGQGAGGELFF.

The J gene is TRBJ1-1, the V gene TRBV5-6; TCRdb picks TRBD1, but there is no DNA to check that call. Looked up from germline, CDR1 is SGHDT and CDR2 is YYEEEE. This CDR3 comprises 14 residues. This CDR3 is CASSRRQGTGEAFF.

The chain carries TRBV4-1 and TRBJ1-4. There are 15 residues in the CDR3. Per germline, CDR1 MGHRA and CDR2 YSYEKL. The CDR3 here is CASLKRGLQGEKLFF.

The chain is built from TRBV12-3 or TRBV12-4 and TRBJ1-6; TCRdb picks TRBD1, but there is no DNA to check that call. The CDR3 has 17 amino acids. This CDR3 reads CASSLAAGGHGSSPLHF.

The rearrangement links TRBV6-1 to TRBJ2-5; checking the TCRdb D call of TRBD2 is not possible without DNA. Germline values: CDR1 MNHNS, CDR2 SASEGT. The CDR3 totals 15 residues. CDR3 loop: CASSPPGLAGETQYF.

The chain has TRBV6-5 and TRBJ1-4; no DNA is available, so the TRBD1 call from TCRdb remains unchecked. The CDR3 has 15 amino acids. Per the germline V gene, CDR1 is MNHEY and CDR2 is SVGAGI. Here the CDR3 reads CASSYPGTGRGKLFF.

The genes are TRBV6-2 or TRBV6-3 and TRBJ2-1. CDR3 length: 13 amino acids. CDR1 MNHEY and CDR2 SVGEGT come from the germline V gene. CDR3 in amino acids: CASSSTGSNEQFF.